Listed here are 17 T cell receptor beta chains from one sample, sequenced in a study of blood T cell repertoires in COVID-19. Assay: immunoSEQ multiplex PCR; the TCRdb copy retains only in-frame clones and omits some. The sample consists of 330,000 or so clones, 88% of them appearing once. Material: PBMCs or T cells enriched from blood (not recorded which). These receptors originate from a woman under 40 who had been exposed to COVID-19.

This clone showed up just a few times. The chain recombines TRBV4-1 with TRBJ1-5; D ambiguous. CDR1 is MGHRA, CDR2 YSYEKL, per germline. V was pared by 3 bases and J by 1 base, with 19 bases between. The CDR3 runs to 18 residues. The CDR3 protein is CASSHVDMGFRSNQPQHF. The CDR3 coding sequence is TGCGCCAGCAGCCACGTTGACATGGGTTTTAGGAGCAATCAGCCCCAGCATTTT.

The chain carries TRBV5-1 and TRBJ1-2, with TRBD1 matching 7 bases. The CDR3 is 14 residues long. Germline CDR1 and CDR2: SGHRS and YFSETQ. V shed 4 bases and J 5 bases; nucleotides not matched to a gene: 8. The CDR3 nucleotides are TGCGCCAGCAGCCCAGGACAGGATTCTTATGGCTACACCTTC. Translated: CASSPGQDSYGYTF.

The chain uses TRBV29-1 and TRBJ2-3; 12 bases match TRBD2. The junction had 4 bases not matched to a gene; V was cut back by 6 bases and J by 6 bases. Germline CDR1 SQVTM, CDR2 ANQGSEA. CDR3 size: 13 residues. The CDR3 DNA follows: TGCAGCGTGAGACTAGCGGGAGCGGATACGCAGTATTTT. Encoded protein: CSVRLAGADTQYF.

This clone was recorded a few times. The rearrangement links TRBV24-1 to TRBJ2-2; 7 positions agree with TRBD1. In germline, CDR1 is KGHDR, CDR2 SFDVKD. With V trimmed by 3 bases and J by 0 bases, 3 bases remained unmatched. The CDR3 is made up of 16 amino acids. CDR3 residues: CATSDSQGANTGELFF. The DNA for the CDR3 is TGTGCCACCAGTGATAGTCAGGGGGCGAACACCGGGGAGCTGTTTTTT.

J is TRBJ2-2 and V is TRBV7-3; D is unclear. CDR3 length equals 12 residues. Germline V CDR1 and CDR2: SGHTA, FQGTGA. V dropped 3 bases and J dropped 7 bases, with 6 bases sitting between them. In nucleotides, the CDR3 is TGTGCCAGCAGCTTCACATTCGGGGAGCTGTTTTTT. Protein: CASSFTFGELFF.

V gene TRBV5-1 combines with J gene TRBJ1-6; TRBD1 agrees at 7 bases. The CDR3 has 20 amino acids. The V segment lost 3 bases and the J segment 2 bases; nucleotides outside the gene matches: 17. CDR1 is SGHRS, CDR2 YFSETQ, per germline. The CDR3: CASSSWAQRDSTTYNSPLHF. The CDR3 DNA is TGCGCCAGCAGCTCATGGGCGCAACGGGACAGTACAACCTATAATTCACCCCTCCACTTT.

The J gene is TRBJ1-4, the V gene TRBV30; 10 bases align to TRBD1. Germline V gene data show CDR1 as GTSNPN and CDR2 as SVGIG (reference sequence). V lost 0 bases and J lost 2; bases outside the gene matches: 3. The CDR3 is made up of 16 amino acids. As DNA, the CDR3 is TGTGCCTGGAGTGTCGGGACAGGGGTCACTAATGAAAAACTGTTTTTT. Protein: CAWSVGTGVTNEKLFF.

The chain couples TRBV9 to TRBJ2-1, with 8 bases aligning to TRBD2. Germline CDR1 SGDLS, CDR2 YYNGEE. V was clipped by 2 bases and J by 6 bases; unmatched bases: 10. The CDR3 sequence is 16 residues long. The CDR3 DNA reads as TGTGCCAGCAGCGTTAGAGGAGGACTAGCCCCCAATGAGCAGTTCTTC. This codes for CASSVRGGLAPNEQFF.

The V call is TRBV7-3, the J call TRBJ2-3, with a possible D match to TRBD2 (5 bases). Deletions cut 0 bases from V and 9 bases from J, with 16 bases between. The V gene's germline CDR1 is SGHTA and CDR2 FQGTGA. The CDR3 extends over 15 amino acids. CDR3 bases: TGTGCCAGCAGCTTAACTCAGGCGGGCCGGAACACGCAGTATTTT. Its protein is CASSLTQAGRNTQYF.

This chain uses TRBV11-2 with TRBJ2-1; no definite D call. Germline CDR1 reads SGHAT; CDR2 reads FQNNGV. The CDR3 has 15 residues. V lost 2 bases and J lost 2, with 10 bases in between. CDR3 sequence: CASSLNPQAYNEQFF. CDR3 sequence (DNA): TGTGCCAGCAGCTTAAACCCTCAGGCCTACAATGAGCAGTTCTTC.

The gene calls are TRBV28 and TRBJ2-1; 10 bases are shared with TRBD2. V was pared by 3 bases and J by 10 bases, with 9 bases of the junction left unmatched. Per the germline V gene, CDR1 is MDHEN and CDR2 is SYDVKM. There are 15 residues in the CDR3. CDR3 sequence reads: CASSLGTSVTSEQFF. Here the CDR3 DNA reads TGTGCCAGCAGTTTGGGGACTAGCGTGACCTCGGAGCAGTTCTTC. Full variable domain (remainder filled in from reference TRBV28 and TRBJ2-1): DVKVTQSSRYLVKRTGEKVFLECVQDMDHENMFWYRQDPGLGLRLIYFSYDVKMKEKGDIPEGYSVSREKKERFSLILESASTNQTSMYLCASSLGTSVTSEQFFGPGTRLTVL.

The gene calls are TRBV6-5 and TRBJ2-1; a possible D gene is TRBD2 (6 bases). Between the trimmed V and J ends, which lost 7 bases and 6 bases, there was a span of 16 bases. Germline V gene lookup returns CDR1 MNHEY and CDR2 SVGAGI. The CDR3 sequence is 14 residues long. This CDR3 is CASISRGLLNEQFF. CDR3 in DNA: TGTGCCAGCATTTCAAGGGGACTCCTCAATGAGCAGTTCTTC.

The chain links TRBV5-1 to TRBJ1-2; the match to TRBD1 covers 7 bases. Germline V CDR1 and CDR2: SGHRS, YFSETQ. This CDR3 spans 13 amino acids. With V trimmed by 2 bases and J by 4 bases, 2 bases remained unmatched. CDR3 region: CASSFQGGYGYTF. CDR3 nucleotide sequence: TGCGCCAGCAGCTTCCAGGGGGGCTATGGCTACACCTTC. The whole variable domain, filled in from reference TRBV5-1 and TRBJ1-2, reads KAGVTQTPRYLIKTRGQQVTLSCSPISGHRSVSWYQQTPGQGLQFLFEYFSETQRNKGNFPGRFSGRQFSNSRSEMNVSTLELGDSALYLCASSFQGGYGYTFGSGTRLTVV.

The chain employs TRBV11-2 and TRBJ1-5; 10 bases are a match to TRBD1. The J segment lost 6 bases and the V segment lost 5 bases, leaving 7 bases of the junction unmatched. Germline CDR1 SGHAT, CDR2 FQNNGV. The CDR3 sequence is 15 residues long. The CDR3 loop is CASSQATGGGQPQHF. DNA of the CDR3: TGTGCCAGCAGCCAGGCGACAGGGGGCGGTCAGCCCCAGCATTTT.

This clone was seen more than once but under ten times. Other DNA sequences in the sample encode the same CDR3. V is TRBV9 and J is TRBJ1-2; 7 bases align to TRBD1. There are 15 residues in the CDR3. The germline V gene encodes CDR1 SGDLS and CDR2 YYNGEE. The V segment lost 0 bases and the J segment 1 base; nucleotides outside the gene matches: 3. CDR3 bases: TGTGCCAGCAGCGTAGGGGGACAGAGTAACTATGGCTACACCTTC. It translates to CASSVGGQSNYGYTF.

V and J are TRBV29-1 and TRBJ2-1; a weak D match, TRBD2 (6 bases). CDR3 size: 14 residues. Trimming took off 3 bases at V and 10 bases at J, with 19 bases between the two ends. CDR1 is SQVTM and CDR2 is ANQGSEA in the germline V gene. The DNA for the CDR3 is TGCAGCGTTGAGGGGGAGGTGCTGTGGGGCGAGCAGTTCTTC. This sequence encodes CSVEGEVLWGEQFF.

This sequence joins TRBV2 and TRBJ1-5, with no clear D. This CDR3 spans 16 amino acids. V lost 4 bases and J 1 base, leaving 14 bases between the germline ends. Looked up from germline, CDR1 is SNHLY and CDR2 is FYNNEI. CDR3 nucleotide sequence: TGTGCCAGCAGTGTCGGTTCCAGCAGGAGCAATCAGCCCCAGCATTTT. Translating gives CASSVGSSRSNQPQHF.